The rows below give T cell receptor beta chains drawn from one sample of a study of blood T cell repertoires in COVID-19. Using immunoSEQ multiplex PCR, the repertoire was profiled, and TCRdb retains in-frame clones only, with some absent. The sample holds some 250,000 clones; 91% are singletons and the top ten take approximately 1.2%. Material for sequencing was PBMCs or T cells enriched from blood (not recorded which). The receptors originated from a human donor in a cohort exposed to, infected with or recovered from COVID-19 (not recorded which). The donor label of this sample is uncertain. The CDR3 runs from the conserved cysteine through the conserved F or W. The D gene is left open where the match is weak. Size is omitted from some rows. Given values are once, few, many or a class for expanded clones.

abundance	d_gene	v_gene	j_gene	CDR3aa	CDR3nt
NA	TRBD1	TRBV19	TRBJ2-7	CASSIQGAGYEQYF	TGTGCCAGTAGTATTCAGGGGGCGGGGTACGAGCAGTACTTC
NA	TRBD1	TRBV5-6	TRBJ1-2	CASSYPQGAPTNYGYTF	TGTGCCAGCAGCTACCCCCAGGGGGCCCCTACTAACTATGGCTACACCTTC
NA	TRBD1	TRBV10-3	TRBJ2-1	CAISEDDRGYNEQFF	TGTGCCATCAGTGAGGACGACAGGGGGTACAATGAGCAGTTCTTC
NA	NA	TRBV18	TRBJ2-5	CASSQLQETQYF	TGTGCCAGCTCACAACTCCAAGAGACCCAGTACTTC
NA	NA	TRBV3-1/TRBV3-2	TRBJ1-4	CASSQRSGNEKLFF	TGTGCCAGCAGCCAACGGTCAGGCAATGAAAAACTGTTTTTT
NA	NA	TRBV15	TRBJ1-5	CATSRDAPGLSRLNSNQPQHF	TGTGCCACCAGCAGAGATGCCCCGGGACTCTCTCGACTAAATAGCAATCAGCCCCAGCATTTT
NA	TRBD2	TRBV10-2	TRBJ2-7	CASSHGGTYEQYF	TGCGCCAGCAGCCACGGGGGGACCTACGAGCAGTACTTC
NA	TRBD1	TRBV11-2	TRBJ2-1	CASSLGRGRQGADNEQFF	TGTGCCAGCAGCTTAGGCAGAGGCAGGCAGGGGGCTGACAATGAGCAGTTCTTC
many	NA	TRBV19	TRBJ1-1	CASSIPPGANTEAFF	TGTGCCAGTAGTATCCCTCCAGGGGCGAACACTGAAGCTTTCTTT
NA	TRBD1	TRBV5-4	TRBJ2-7	CASSIDRDSYEQYF	TGTGCCAGCAGCATCGACAGGGACTCCTACGAGCAGTACTTC
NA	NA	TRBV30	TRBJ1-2	CAWGDKGVIYGYTF	TGTGCCTGGGGGGACAAGGGGGTAATCTATGGCTACACCTTC
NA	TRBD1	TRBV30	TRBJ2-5	CAWDRGGQETQYF	TGTGCCTGGGACAGGGGTGGTCAAGAGACCCAGTACTTC
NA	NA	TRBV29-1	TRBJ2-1	CSVTGTRGQSYNEQFF	TGCAGCGTGACCGGGACAAGGGGTCAGTCCTACAATGAGCAGTTCTTC
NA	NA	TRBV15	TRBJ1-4	CATSREAGEKLFF	TGTGCCACCAGCAGAGAAGCAGGGGAAAAACTGTTTTTT
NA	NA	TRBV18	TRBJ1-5	CASSPLRDKGVHQPQHF	TGTGCCAGCTCACCCCTCCGGGACAAGGGGGTTCATCAGCCCCAGCATTTT
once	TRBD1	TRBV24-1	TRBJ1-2	CATSPGTDYGYTF	TGTGCCACCAGCCCTGGGACAGACTATGGCTACACCTTC
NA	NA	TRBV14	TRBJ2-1	CASSSTELVSYNEQFF	TGTGCCAGCAGTTCGACAGAGCTGGTATCCTACAATGAGCAGTTCTTC